The TCR beta chain described here comes from a study of shared clonotypes between healthy human individuals. This clone was observed a few times. Its antigen remains unidentified. Overall study findings and caveats: Among non-shared clonotypes, generation probabilities were lower than among those shared by all four donors.

CD4+ cells were split into CD45RA+ naive and CD45RA-negative memory subsets. The method was immunoSEQ multiplex PCR; TCRdb's version includes in-frame clones alone and lacks a portion of them. This sample yields about 1.1 million clones, of which 77% are seen a single time; 0.89% belongs to the top ten. The sample consisted of memory CD4+ T cells from PBMCs. This sample's subset: CD45RA-negative fraction. The TCR comes from a man younger than 30 in good health. Some clones in this sample may be carry-over from other donors' samples.

CDR3 DNA sequence: TGTGCCAGCAGTTTATCTAGGGGGGGCACAGATACGCAGTATTTT. Translation: CASSLSRGGTDTQYF. The chain couples TRBV28 to TRBJ2-3; the D call may be TRBD1 or TRBD2 (6 bases each). Germline CDR1 and CDR2: MDHEN and SYDVKM. CDR3 size: 15 residues. Trimming cost V 1 base and J 1 base, with 9 bases left between them.